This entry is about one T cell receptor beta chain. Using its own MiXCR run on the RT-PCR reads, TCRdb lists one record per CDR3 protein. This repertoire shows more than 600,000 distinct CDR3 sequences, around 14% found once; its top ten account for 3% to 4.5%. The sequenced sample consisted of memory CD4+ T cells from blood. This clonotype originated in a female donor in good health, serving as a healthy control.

The CDR3 spells CASSSLAESSYNEQFF. The CDR3 nucleotides read TGTGCCAGCAGTTCACTAGCGGAAAGCTCCTACAATGAGCAGTTCTTC. The chain recombines TRBV28 with TRBJ2-1; 8 positions agree with TRBD2. Germline CDR1 MDHEN, CDR2 SYDVKM. The CDR3 runs to 16 residues. V lost 4 bases and J lost 0; bases outside the gene matches: 5.